One sample yielded the 14 T cell receptor beta chains listed below, sequenced in a study of shared clonotypes between healthy human individuals. Sequenced by immunoSEQ multiplex PCR; TCRdb stores in-frame clones only, minus some. The table includes 550,000 to 850,000 clones, over 65% detected once. Material: memory CD4+ T cells sorted from blood. Indicated subset: CD45RA-negative fraction. The origin of the receptors is a woman in her 30s in good health.

The V and J genes are TRBV27 and TRBJ2-3; unclear D gene. V was pared by 4 bases and J by 1 base, with 9 bases between. Germline V gene sequence: CDR1 MNHEY, CDR2 SMNVEV (reference sequence). This CDR3 has 14 amino acids. The CDR3 protein is CASSSLWGTDTQYF. As DNA, the CDR3 is TGTGCCAGCAGTTCTCTTTGGGGCACAGATACGCAGTATTTT.

The chain couples TRBV7-9 to TRBJ1-3; D remains unclear. Germline V CDR1 and CDR2: SEHNR, FQNEAQ (reference sequence). V was pared by 7 bases and J by 2 bases, with 24 bases between. This CDR3 is built from 18 residues. The CDR3 region is CASTPGSREYYTGNTIYF. The DNA for the CDR3 is TGTGCCAGCACCCCGGGCAGCCGAGAGTATTATACTGGAAACACCATATATTTT.

This clone was seen at least ten times. The V and J genes are TRBV19 and TRBJ2-5; TRBD2 agrees at 10 bases. Trimming cost V 3 bases and J 4 bases; bases outside gene matches: 5. The CDR3 has 15 residues. Germline assignment: CDR1 LNHDA and CDR2 SQIVND (reference sequence). In DNA form, the CDR3 reads TGTGCCAGTAGTATTCTAGCGGGAGCTAGAGAGACCCAGTACTTC. As protein: CASSILAGARETQYF.

Notes on this clone: A far larger clone is only one base removed, so a read error is likely. This chain uses TRBV7-3 with TRBJ2-1; D tentatively fits TRBD1 or TRBD2 (7 bases each). The CDR3 runs to 13 residues. The germline V gene has CDR1 SGHTA and CDR2 FQGTGA. The CDR3, as DNA: TGTACCAGCAGCCGCCAGGGGGGGAATGAGCAGTTCTTC. It yields the protein CTSSRQGGNEQFF. Full variable domain (rest looked up from reference TRBV7-3 and TRBJ2-1): GAGVSQTPSNKVTEKGKYVELRCDPISGHTALYWYRQSLGQGPEFLIYFQGTGAADDSGLPNDRFFAVRPEGSVSTLKIQRTERGDSAVYLCTSSRQGGNEQFFGPGTRLTVL.

This sequence joins TRBV7-3 and TRBJ2-7; D uncertain. The CDR3 loop spans 16 amino acids. Germline CDR1 is SGHTA and CDR2 is FQGTGA. The V end lost 2 bases, the J end lost 0 bases, and 14 bases lay between the germline ends. CDR3 loop: CASSLDWSESSYEQYF. For the CDR3, the DNA is TGTGCCAGCAGCTTAGACTGGTCTGAGAGCTCCTACGAGCAGTACTTC.

The chain carries TRBV6-1 and TRBJ2-4; no clear D. The CDR3 is 13 residues long. V lost 10 bases and J 0 bases, leaving 10 bases between the germline ends. From germline, CDR1 is MNHNS and CDR2 SASEGT. CDR3 in DNA: TGTGCCATAGTCGAATTAGCCAAAAACATTCAGTACTTC. It yields the protein CAIVELAKNIQYF.

The V and J genes are TRBV10-1 and TRBJ2-4; 10 bases align to TRBD2. The CDR3 is 17 residues long. V dropped 9 bases and J dropped 3; count of bases not matched to a gene: 14. CDR1 and CDR2 (germline): WNHNN, SYGVQD (reference sequence). The CDR3 coding sequence is TGCGCCAGAAACACTAGCGGGAACAATATGGGCAAAAACATTCAGTACTTC. This sequence encodes CARNTSGNNMGKNIQYF.

The V gene is TRBV27, the J gene TRBJ2-5; D is possibly TRBD1 (6 bases). This CDR3 spans 14 amino acids. Trimming removed 3 bases at V and 12 bases at J, with 20 bases between. CDR1 MNHEY and CDR2 SMNVEV come from the germline V gene (reference sequence). CDR3 sequence reads: CASSFGQLRVPEYF. Written as DNA, the CDR3 is TGTGCCAGCAGTTTCGGACAGTTGAGGGTACCCGAGTACTTC.

The rearrangement links TRBV15 to TRBJ2-1; no clear D gene. Between the trimmed V and J ends, which lost 5 bases and 8 bases, there was a span of 16 bases. Looked up from germline, CDR1 is LNHNV and CDR2 is YYDKDF (reference sequence). The CDR3 loop spans 14 amino acids. This CDR3 reads CATSPHESPHEQFF. The CDR3 DNA follows: TGTGCCACCAGCCCTCATGAGAGCCCCCATGAGCAGTTCTTC.

The sample holds a few counts of this clone. Other DNA sequences of this sample code for an identical CDR3. The chain carries TRBV11-2 and TRBJ2-2; D is possibly TRBD2 (6 bases). The V end was cut by 5 bases, the J end by 4 bases, with 14 bases between. The germline V gene has CDR1 SGHAT and CDR2 FQNNGV. The CDR3 is 15 residues long. The DNA of the CDR3 is TGTGCCAGCAGCCAAGGGACTTGGGGCACCGGGGAGCTGTTTTTT. Its translation is CASSQGTWGTGELFF.

The chain employs TRBV29-1 and TRBJ2-5, with 9 bases lining up with TRBD1. The CDR3 has 12 residues. After removal of 6 bases from V and 7 bases from J, the junction contained 6 bases not matched to a gene. Per the germline V gene, CDR1 is SQVTM and CDR2 is ANQGSEA. The CDR3 DNA follows: TGCAGCGTCTTGGACAGGGGCTTGACCCAGTACTTC. It codes for CSVLDRGLTQYF. The full variable domain, completed using reference TRBV29-1 and TRBJ2-5, is SAVISQKPSRDICQRGTSLTIQCQVDSQVTMMFWYRQQPGQSLTLIATANQGSEATYESGFVIDKFPISRPNLTFSTLTVSNMSPEDSSIYLCSVLDRGLTQYFGPGTRLLVL.

V and J are TRBV11-3 and TRBJ1-3, with TRBD1 identical over 8 bases. Germline values: CDR1 SGHNT, CDR2 YENEEA. Trimming at V came to 5 bases and at J to 7 bases, leaving 7 bases not matched to a gene. The CDR3 has 14 residues. CDR3 region: CASSPGGKSNTIYF. The CDR3 nucleotides are TGTGCCAGCAGCCCAGGGGGCAAGTCGAACACCATATATTTT.

V gene TRBV27 combines with J gene TRBJ2-1; D possibly corresponds to TRBD1 (5 bases). Germline V gene data show CDR1 as MNHEY and CDR2 as SMNVEV (reference sequence). The CDR3 covers 13 residues. V lost 3 bases, J lost 9 bases, and 12 bases lay in between. In DNA form, the CDR3 reads TGTGCCAGCAGTTTGGGCAGGGTGTCTGAGCAGTTCTTC. Protein product: CASSLGRVSEQFF.

V and J are TRBV2 and TRBJ1-2; 8 positions agree with TRBD1. The ends lost 6 bases at V and 8 bases at J; junction bases unmatched: 11. The CDR3 is 14 residues long. Germline assignment: CDR1 SNHLY and CDR2 FYNNEI. The CDR3 DNA reads TGTGCCAGCAGCGTTACAGGGGGAGGCTTGGGCTACACCTTC. It translates to CASSVTGGGLGYTF.